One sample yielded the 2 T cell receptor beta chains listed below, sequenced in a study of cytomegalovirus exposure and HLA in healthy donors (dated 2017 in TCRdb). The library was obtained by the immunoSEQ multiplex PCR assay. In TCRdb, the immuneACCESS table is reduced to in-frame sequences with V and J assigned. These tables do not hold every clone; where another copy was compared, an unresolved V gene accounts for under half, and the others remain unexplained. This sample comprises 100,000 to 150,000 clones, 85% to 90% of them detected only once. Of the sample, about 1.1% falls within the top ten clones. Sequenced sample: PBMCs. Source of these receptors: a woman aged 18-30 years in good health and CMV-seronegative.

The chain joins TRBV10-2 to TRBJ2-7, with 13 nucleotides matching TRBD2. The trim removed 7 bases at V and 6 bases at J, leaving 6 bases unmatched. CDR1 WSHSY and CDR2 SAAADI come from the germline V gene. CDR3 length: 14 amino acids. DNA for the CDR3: TGCGCCAGCACTATACTAGCGGGAGGGCGCGAGCAGTACTTC. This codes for CASTILAGGREQYF.

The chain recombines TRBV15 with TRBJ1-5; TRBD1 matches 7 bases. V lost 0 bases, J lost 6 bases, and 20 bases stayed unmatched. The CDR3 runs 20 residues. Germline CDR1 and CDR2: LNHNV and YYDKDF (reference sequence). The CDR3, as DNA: TGTGCCACCAGCAGAGATCTCTTCGACTTCGGGACAGCCCTAAGTCAGCCCCAGCATTTT. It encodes CATSRDLFDFGTALSQPQHF.